The clone carrying this T cell receptor beta chain was seen a handful of times. This sample was taken from a study of shared clonotypes between healthy human individuals. Deep level was the assay's run setting. Each subset's genomic DNA was shared equally among a number of immunoSEQ plates. 200 to 250 ng DNA, about 28,000 T cell genomes, went into each sorted-subset replicate PCR. Sequencing was performed with immunoSEQ multiplex PCR; in TCRdb, only in-frame clones are kept and a portion is missing. The sample holds about 2.2 million clones, 85% to 95% seen once. In the naive CD8 group, cells lacked CD45RO and were positively selected for CCR7, so terminally differentiated effector memory CD45RA+ cells were left out. This CDR3 spans 11 amino acids. Germline assignment: CDR1 SGHTA and CDR2 FQGNSA. Trimming left V 7 bases short and J 11 bases short, with 14 bases between.

The sequencing input was naive CD8+ T cells from PBMCs. The chain combines TRBV7-2 with TRBJ1-1; maybe TRBD1 (6 bases). The sequence came from a man in his late teens or twenties in good health. Some clones in this sample may be carry-over from other donors' samples. The CDR3 region is CASTSGVSAFF. CDR3 DNA: TGTGCCAGCACCTCAGGGGTTTCGGCTTTCTTT.